These T cell receptor beta chains were read from a single sample in a study of blood T cells in healthy people across ages. TCRdb reprocessed the 5' RACE reads with MiXCR, giving one entry per CDR3 protein. The sample includes roughly 800,000 distinct CDR3 sequences, 40% to 65% of them seen just once. Sequencing was carried out using blood. These receptors all come from a man older than 75 in good health. Both conserved end residues are part of each CDR3. The D gene is left open where the match is weak. Size values are once, few and many counts, or a class for expanded clones, and some rows have none.

TRBD1	TRBV28	TRBJ1-5	NA	TGTGCCAGCAGAACTCAGGGGGCTGGCAATCAGCCCCAGCATTTT	CASRTQGAGNQPQHF
TRBD2	TRBV7-2	TRBJ2-1	once	TGTGCCAGCAGCGCCCTAGCGGGACGGGCCTACAATGAGCAGTTCTTC	CASSALAGRAYNEQFF
TRBD1	TRBV28	TRBJ2-7	few	TGTGCCAGCAGCCCTACGGACAGGTCCTACGAGCAGTACTTC	CASSPTDRSYEQYF
NA	TRBV29-1	TRBJ1-4	few	TGCAGCGTACGGGACTCCCCGGCTGGGGAAAAACTGTTTTTT	CSVRDSPAGEKLFF
NA	TRBV7-2	TRBJ2-5	few	TGTGCCAGCAGCTTGAGGCGGGGAGGAGAGACCCAGTACTTC	CASSLRRGGETQYF
NA	TRBV15	TRBJ2-1	NA	TGTGCCACCAGCAGAGATGCGGGTTCGAGCTCCTACAATGAGCAGTTCTTC	CATSRDAGSSSYNEQFF
NA	TRBV5-1	TRBJ2-5	many	TGCGCCAGCAGCTTTCTGGGTCGGGAGACCCAGTACTTC	CASSFLGRETQYF
NA	TRBV4-1	TRBJ2-7	NA	TGCGCCAGCAGCCAACCTGCTCAGGGTTCCAGGGAGCAGTACTTC	CASSQPAQGSREQYF
NA	TRBV5-1	TRBJ2-1	few	TGCGCCAGCCGGCGGGTAGGCGATGAGCAGTTCTTC	CASRRVGDEQFF
TRBD2	TRBV3-1	TRBJ2-7	few	TGTGCCAGCAGCCAAGATGGAAGGCTAGCGGGAGAAAAGGGCGAGCAGTACTTC	CASSQDGRLAGEKGEQYF
NA	TRBV30	TRBJ1-2	NA	TGTGCCTGGAGTGTAACGCGGTCCTATGGCTACACCTTC	CAWSVTRSYGYTF
TRBD1	TRBV27	TRBJ1-2	NA	TGTGCCAGCAGTTTATCGGGGGACAGAGGTTACACCTTC	CASSLSGDRGYTF
NA	TRBV11-1	TRBJ2-7	NA	TGTGCCAGCAGACACAAGGACTCCTACGAGCAGAACTTC	CASRHKDSYEQNF
NA	TRBV28	TRBJ2-7	NA	TGTGCCAGCAGTACGATTCCTCGAGGGACCTACGAGCAGTACTTC	CASSTIPRGTYEQYF
NA	TRBV7-2	TRBJ2-1	NA	TGTGCCATCGTAACTCAGGGTACCAATGAGCAGTTCTTC	CAIVTQGTNEQFF
TRBD2	TRBV3-1	TRBJ2-1	NA	TGTGCCAGCAGCCAAGTCGGCGGGAGCAATGAGCAGTTCTTC	CASSQVGGSNEQFF
TRBD2	TRBV5-1	TRBJ2-5	NA	TGCGCCAGCAGCATAAGCGGGAGGGCCATCGATGAGCAGTACTTC	CASSISGRAIDEQYF
NA	TRBV20-1	TRBJ2-3	few	TGCAGTGCTAGAGCACAGGGGCAGTATTTT	CSARAQGQYF
NA	TRBV4-1	TRBJ1-4	few	TGCGCCAGCAGCCAGAGGGACACTAATGAAAAACTGTTTTTT	CASSQRDTNEKLFF
TRBD2	TRBV20-1	TRBJ2-1	few	TGCAGTGCTAGCGGACTAGCGGGAGTTAACAATGAGCAGTTCTTC	CSASGLAGVNNEQFF
TRBD2	TRBV20-1	TRBJ2-7	NA	TGCAGCGGGACTAGCGGGGCGGCCTACGAGCAGTACTTC	CSGTSGAAYEQYF
TRBD2	TRBV9	TRBJ2-3	NA	TGTGCCAGCAGCGTATCCAGCGGGAGCAGATACGCGTATTTT	CASSVSSGSRYAYF
NA	TRBV5-1	TRBJ2-6	NA	TGCGCCAGCAGCCGGGACTTATCCGGGGCCAACGTCCTGACTTTC	CASSRDLSGANVLTF
TRBD1	TRBV6-2/TRBV6-3	TRBJ2-6	few	TGTGCCAGCAGGCTCAGGGGGTCTCGTCGCTCTGGGGCCAACGTCCTGACTTTC	CASRLRGSRRSGANVLTF
TRBD2	TRBV11-2	TRBJ2-1	few	TGTGCCAGCAGCTTAGTAGTCACTAGCGGACTATACAATGAGCAGTTCTTC	CASSLVVTSGLYNEQFF
TRBD2	TRBV20-1	TRBJ2-1	NA	TGCAGTGCTTATATAGTGGGGCGGGAGAGTTACAATGAGCAGTTCTTC	CSAYIVGRESYNEQFF
NA	TRBV28	TRBJ2-1	NA	TGTGCCAGCAGCCCCGGCAATGGCAATGAGCAGTTCTTC	CASSPGNGNEQFF
NA	TRBV3-1	TRBJ2-1	NA	TGTGCCAGCAGCCAAGATTGGAAGGAGCATGAGCAGTTCTTC	CASSQDWKEHEQFF
NA	TRBV9	TRBJ1-4	NA	TGTGCCAGCAGCGAAGGGAATGAAAAACTGTTTTTT	CASSEGNEKLFF
NA	TRBV20-1	TRBJ1-3	NA	TGCAGTGCTAGAGCCCCGGCCTACTCTGGAAACACCATATATTTT	CSARAPAYSGNTIYF
TRBD2	TRBV18	TRBJ2-1	NA	TGTGCCAGCTCACCACCGGGGACTAGCGGGATGGGTGAGCAGTTCTTC	CASSPPGTSGMGEQFF
NA	TRBV11-2	TRBJ2-7	once	TGTGCCAGTAGCATAGGCCCGCGGCTCCATCCCTACGAGCAGTACTTC	CASSIGPRLHPYEQYF
NA	TRBV5-1	TRBJ2-2	NA	TGCGCCAGCAGCGTTCTCGGGCCCCAGTTTGAGCTGTTTTTT	CASSVLGPQFELFF
NA	TRBV5-1	TRBJ1-5	NA	TGCGCCAGCAGCTTGGTGGGGAAGGGTCAGCCCCAGCATTTT	CASSLVGKGQPQHF
NA	TRBV20-1	TRBJ2-3	few	TGCAGTACAGACAGTGACACCCAAACAGATACGCAGTATTTT	CSTDSDTQTDTQYF
TRBD1	TRBV29-1	TRBJ2-7	many	TGCAGCGGAGGACAGGGCTCCTACGAGCAGTACTTC	CSGGQGSYEQYF
NA	TRBV30	TRBJ2-7	many	TGTGCCTGGAGTGTAGGAGACTCCTACGAGCAGTACTTC	CAWSVGDSYEQYF
TRBD1	TRBV27	TRBJ1-2	NA	TGTGCCAGCCGGCAGGGGGGGGGCGCCGGTGGCTACACCTTC	CASRQGGGAGGYTF
NA	TRBV20-1	TRBJ2-3	NA	TGCAGTGCTGGGAGCGCGGGTAGCACAGATACGCAGTATTTT	CSAGSAGSTDTQYF
TRBD2	TRBV19	TRBJ2-7	NA	TGTGCCAGTAGTGTCTCTAGCGGCTACGAGCAGTACTTC	CASSVSSGYEQYF
NA	TRBV2	TRBJ1-6	NA	TGTGCCAGCAGTAAAGCGAGAGGGGCACCCCTCCACTTT	CASSKARGAPLHF
TRBD1	TRBV12-3/TRBV12-4	TRBJ1-6	few	TGTGCCAGCAGTTCTGACTCCGGGACAGGGGAATCACCCCTCCACTTT	CASSSDSGTGESPLHF
TRBD2	TRBV5-1	TRBJ2-3	NA	TGCGCCAGCTCCCGGGAGGCGGCAGATACGCAGTATTTT	CASSREAADTQYF
NA	TRBV21-1	TRBJ2-1	NA	TGTGCCAGCAGCAATGGACAGGGCCTTATCCAGCAGTTCTTC	CASSNGQGLIQQFF
NA	TRBV10-3	TRBJ2-1	NA	TGTGCCATCAGGGACCCCGGGGACGAGACCAATGAGCAGTTCTTC	CAIRDPGDETNEQFF
NA	TRBV21-1	TRBJ1-2	NA	TGTGCCAGCAGCCCACCCCCCGGGGAGGATGGCTACACCTTC	CASSPPPGEDGYTF
TRBD2	TRBV29-1	TRBJ2-5	few	TGCAGCGTTGTTGGGGGGGGAGAGACCCAGTACTTC	CSVVGGGETQYF
TRBD2	TRBV20-1	TRBJ2-1	NA	TGCAGTGCTACCCTCAAAGAGCCGGGACTAGACCTTTTGGAGCAGTTCTTC	CSATLKEPGLDLLEQFF
TRBD2	TRBV7-2	TRBJ2-1	many	TGTGCCAGCAGCCCAAGGGGACTAGCGTCGAATGAGCAGTTCTTC	CASSPRGLASNEQFF
NA	TRBV7-3	TRBJ2-3	few	TGTGCCAGCAGCTTAACGCCAGATACGCAGTATTTT	CASSLTPDTQYF
NA	TRBV5-1	TRBJ2-5	NA	TGCGCCAGCAGCTTATTCGGCGGGCAAGAGACCCAGTACTTC	CASSLFGGQETQYF
NA	TRBV5-1	TRBJ1-2	few	TGCGCCAGCAGCATCGCAGGGAACTATGGCTACACCTTC	CASSIAGNYGYTF
NA	TRBV20-1	TRBJ1-5	NA	TGCAGTGCTAGCGCGGACGAGGATCAGCCCCAGCATTTT	CSASADEDQPQHF
NA	TRBV28	TRBJ1-5	many	TGTGCCAGCACCCTGGTAGGGAATCAGCCCCAGCATTTT	CASTLVGNQPQHF
TRBD1	TRBV6-1	TRBJ2-7	NA	TGTGCCAGCAGCGATAGACAGGGGGCGGGCAACGAGCAGTACTTC	CASSDRQGAGNEQYF
TRBD1	TRBV6-1	TRBJ2-6	NA	TGTGCCAGCAGTCCACAGGGGCCAGGGGCCAACGTCCTGACTTTC	CASSPQGPGANVLTF
NA	TRBV20-1	TRBJ2-3	NA	TGCAGTGCCCCGAACCGGGTTACGCAGTATTTT	CSAPNRVTQYF
TRBD2	TRBV29-1	TRBJ2-1	NA	TGCAGCGTTGCGGCTAGCGGGGAGCATGAGCAGTTCTTC	CSVAASGEHEQFF